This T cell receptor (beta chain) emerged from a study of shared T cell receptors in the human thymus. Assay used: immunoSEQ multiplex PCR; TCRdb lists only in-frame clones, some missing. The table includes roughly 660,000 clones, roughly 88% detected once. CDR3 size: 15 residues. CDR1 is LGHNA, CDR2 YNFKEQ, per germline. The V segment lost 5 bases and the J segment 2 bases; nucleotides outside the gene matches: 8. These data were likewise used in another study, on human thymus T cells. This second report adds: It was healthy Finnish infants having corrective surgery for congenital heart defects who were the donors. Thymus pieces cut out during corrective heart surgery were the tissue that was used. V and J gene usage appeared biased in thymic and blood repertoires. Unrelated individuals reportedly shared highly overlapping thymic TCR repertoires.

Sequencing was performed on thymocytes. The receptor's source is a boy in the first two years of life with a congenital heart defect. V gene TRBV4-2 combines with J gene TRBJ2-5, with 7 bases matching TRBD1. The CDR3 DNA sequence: TGTGCCAGCAGCGAACCGGGACAGAAGCAAGAGACCCAGTACTTC. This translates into CASSEPGQKQETQYF.